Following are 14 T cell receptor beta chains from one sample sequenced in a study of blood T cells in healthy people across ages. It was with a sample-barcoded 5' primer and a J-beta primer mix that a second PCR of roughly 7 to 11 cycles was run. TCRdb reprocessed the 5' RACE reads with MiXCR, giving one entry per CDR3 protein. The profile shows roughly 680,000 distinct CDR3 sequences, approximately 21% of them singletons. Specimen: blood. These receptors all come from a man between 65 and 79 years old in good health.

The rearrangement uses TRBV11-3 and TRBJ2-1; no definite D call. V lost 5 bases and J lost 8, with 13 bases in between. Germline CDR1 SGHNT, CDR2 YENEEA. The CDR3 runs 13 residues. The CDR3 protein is CASSPQAWDEQFF. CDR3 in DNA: TGTGCCAGCAGCCCTCAGGCTTGGGATGAGCAGTTCTTC.

CDR3 residues: CASSTLGSSYNEQFF. The CDR3 DNA follows: TGTGCCAGCAGCACGCTAGGGAGCTCCTACAATGAGCAGTTCTTC. The chain employs TRBV21-1 and TRBJ2-1; the tabulated D call, TRBD2, remains unverified against the DNA. TRBV21-1 is termed a pseudogene. The CDR3 has 15 residues.

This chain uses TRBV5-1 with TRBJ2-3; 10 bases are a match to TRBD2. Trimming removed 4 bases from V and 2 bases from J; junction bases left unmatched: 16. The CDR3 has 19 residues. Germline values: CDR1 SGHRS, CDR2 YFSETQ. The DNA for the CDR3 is TGCGCCAGCAGCCCGGATAGCGGGAGGTCCAGGTCGATCACAGATACGCAGTATTTT. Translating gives CASSPDSGRSRSITDTQYF.

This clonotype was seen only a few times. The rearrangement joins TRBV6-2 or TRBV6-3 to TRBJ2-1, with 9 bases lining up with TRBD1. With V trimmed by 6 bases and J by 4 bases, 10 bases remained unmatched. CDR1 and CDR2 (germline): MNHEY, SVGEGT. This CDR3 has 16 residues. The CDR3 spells CASRQIPGQGYNEQFF. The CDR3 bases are TGTGCCAGCAGACAAATACCGGGACAGGGATACAATGAGCAGTTCTTC.

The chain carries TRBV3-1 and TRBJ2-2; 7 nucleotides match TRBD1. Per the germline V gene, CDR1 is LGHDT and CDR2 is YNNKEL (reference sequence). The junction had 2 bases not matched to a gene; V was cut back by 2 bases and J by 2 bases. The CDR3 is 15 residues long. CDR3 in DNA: TGTGCCAGCAGCCAATGGGACAGAAACACCGGGGAGCTGTTTTTT. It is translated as CASSQWDRNTGELFF.

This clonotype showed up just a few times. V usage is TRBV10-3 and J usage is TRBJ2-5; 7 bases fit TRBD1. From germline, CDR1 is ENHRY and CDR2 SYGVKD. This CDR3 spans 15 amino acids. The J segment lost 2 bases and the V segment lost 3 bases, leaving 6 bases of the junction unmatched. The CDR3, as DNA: TGTGCCATCAGTGATGTCGGACAGGAACAAGAGACCCAGTACTTC. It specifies CAISDVGQEQETQYF.

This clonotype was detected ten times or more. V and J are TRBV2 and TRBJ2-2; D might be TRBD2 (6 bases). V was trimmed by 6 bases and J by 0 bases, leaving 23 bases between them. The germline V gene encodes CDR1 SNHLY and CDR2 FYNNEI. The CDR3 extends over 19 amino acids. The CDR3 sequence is CASSQLQILASTNTGELFF. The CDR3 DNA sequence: TGTGCCAGCAGCCAACTTCAAATACTAGCTTCCACGAACACCGGGGAGCTGTTTTTT.

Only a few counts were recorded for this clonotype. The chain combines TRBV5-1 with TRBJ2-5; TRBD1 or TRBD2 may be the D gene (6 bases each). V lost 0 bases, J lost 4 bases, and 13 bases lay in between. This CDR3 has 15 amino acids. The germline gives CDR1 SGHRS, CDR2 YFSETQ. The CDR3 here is CASSLGGASIETQYF. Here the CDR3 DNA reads TGCGCCAGCAGCTTGGGGGGGGCTTCTATAGAGACCCAGTACTTC.

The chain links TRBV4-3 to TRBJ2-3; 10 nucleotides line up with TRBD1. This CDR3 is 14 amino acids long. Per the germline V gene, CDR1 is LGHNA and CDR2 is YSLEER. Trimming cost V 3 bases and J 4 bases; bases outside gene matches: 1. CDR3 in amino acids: CASSQGTGADTQYF. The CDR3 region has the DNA TGCGCCAGCAGCCAGGGGACAGGGGCAGATACGCAGTATTTT.

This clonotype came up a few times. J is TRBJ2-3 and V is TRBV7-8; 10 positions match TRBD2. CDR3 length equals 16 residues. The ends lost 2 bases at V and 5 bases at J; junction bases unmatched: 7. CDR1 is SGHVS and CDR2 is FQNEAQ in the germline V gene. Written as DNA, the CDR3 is TGTGCCAGCAGCTTATCCCCCAGCGGGGGGGAAGATACGCAGTATTTT. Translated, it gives CASSLSPSGGEDTQYF.

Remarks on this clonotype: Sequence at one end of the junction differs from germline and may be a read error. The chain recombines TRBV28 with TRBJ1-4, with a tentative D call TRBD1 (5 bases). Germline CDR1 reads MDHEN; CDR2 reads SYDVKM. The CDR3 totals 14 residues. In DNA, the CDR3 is TGTGCCAGCAGGATACAGGCAACTGATGAAAAACTGTTTTTT. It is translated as CASRIQATDEKLFF.

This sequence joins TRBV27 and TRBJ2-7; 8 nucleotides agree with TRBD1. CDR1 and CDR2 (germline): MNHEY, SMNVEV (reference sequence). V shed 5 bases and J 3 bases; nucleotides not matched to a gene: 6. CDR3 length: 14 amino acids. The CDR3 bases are TGTGCCAGCAGTGATACAGGGGGAATCTACGAGCAGTACTTC. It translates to CASSDTGGIYEQYF.

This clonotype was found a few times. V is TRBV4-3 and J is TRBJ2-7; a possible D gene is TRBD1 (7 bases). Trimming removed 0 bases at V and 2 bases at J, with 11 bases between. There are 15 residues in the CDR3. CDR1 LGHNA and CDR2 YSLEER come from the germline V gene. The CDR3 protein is CASSQDAGTAYEQYF. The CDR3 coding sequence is TGCGCCAGCAGCCAAGATGCGGGGACAGCCTACGAGCAGTACTTC.

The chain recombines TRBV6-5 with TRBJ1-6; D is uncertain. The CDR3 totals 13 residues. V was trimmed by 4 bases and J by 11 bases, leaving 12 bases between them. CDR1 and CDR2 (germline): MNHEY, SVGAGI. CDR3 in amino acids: CASSSGVVAPLHF. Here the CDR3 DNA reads TGTGCCAGCAGTTCCGGCGTTGTGGCACCCCTCCACTTT.